This TCR beta chain was sequenced in a study of shared clonotypes between healthy human individuals. V was shortened by 6 bases and J by 6 bases, with 15 bases between the two germline ends. Germline values: CDR1 MNHEY, CDR2 SMNVEV (reference sequence). The CDR3 is 14 residues long. Caucasian adults residing in Nashville, Tennessee made up all the donors. Overall study results and limits: In several donors, around 4.8% of naive CD4 clonotypes appeared in common.

Deep-level settings were used for running the assay. Assay used: immunoSEQ multiplex PCR; TCRdb lists only in-frame clones, some missing. The sample has 1.6 million or so clones; roughly 96% are singletons. On this clone: The antigen is not known.

Input material: naive CD4+ T cells sorted from blood. Subset specified: CD45RA+ positively selected. This clonotype was sampled from a man aged 25 to 40 in good health. The rearrangement uses TRBV27 and TRBJ2-1; D remains unclear. The CDR3 is CASRTSQKPNEQFF. CDR3 nucleotides: TGTGCCAGCAGGACGTCCCAGAAGCCCAATGAGCAGTTCTTC.